This T cell receptor beta chain was recorded in a study of control samples from healthy donors and cancer patients. The CDR3 is 16 residues long. CDR1 MNHNS and CDR2 SASEGT come from the germline V gene. After removal of 0 bases from V and 8 bases from J, the junction contained 9 bases not matched to a gene. The data were produced by immunoSEQ multiplex PCR, yet TCRdb's version contains in-frame clones alone and is incomplete. The sample has over 100,000 clones, 90% seen once. The receptor was isolated from a human donor in good health. The donor label of this sample is uncertain. The chain has TRBV6-1 and TRBJ1-4, with 7 bases identical to TRBD1. Sequencing was done on a sample of blood. The CDR3 nucleotides read TGTGCCAGCAGTGAAGCGGTGGCAGGGGGACGGGAAAAACTGTTTTTT. Translating it yields CASSEAVAGGREKLFF.